Below are 32 T cell receptor beta chains sequenced from a single sample in a study of control samples from healthy donors and cancer patients. The data were produced by immunoSEQ multiplex PCR, yet TCRdb's version contains in-frame clones alone and is incomplete. This table has fewer than 200,000 clones, about 93% appearing once. The sequenced sample was blood. These receptors were obtained from a young man in good health.

The chain is built from TRBV7-8 and TRBJ2-1; a possible D gene is TRBD2 (6 bases). Germline V gene lookup returns CDR1 SGHVS and CDR2 FQNEAQ. Trimming stripped 2 bases from V and 1 base from J, with 9 bases between. This CDR3 region has 15 residues. The CDR3 region is CASSLRDLSYNEQFF. The CDR3 DNA is TGTGCCAGCAGCTTACGGGACTTGTCCTACAATGAGCAGTTCTTC. The full variable domain, with the rest looked up from reference TRBV7-8 and TRBJ2-1, is GAGVSQSPRYKVAKRGQDVALRCDPISGHVSLFWYQQALGQGPEFLTYFQNEAQLDKSGLPSDRFFAERPEGSVSTLKIQRTQQEDSAVYLCASSLRDLSYNEQFFGPGTRLTVL.

The chain couples TRBV9 to TRBJ2-2; D gene uncertain. Germline CDR1 SGDLS, CDR2 YYNGEE. CDR3 length equals 14 residues. Trimming stripped 4 bases from V and 0 bases from J, with 7 bases between. CDR3 sequence reads: CASSRASNTGELFF. The CDR3 DNA follows: TGTGCCAGCAGCAGGGCGTCGAACACCGGGGAGCTGTTTTTT.

The chain uses TRBV7-2 and TRBJ1-1; D possibly corresponds to TRBD1 (5 bases). Per germline, CDR1 SGHTA and CDR2 FQGNSA. V lost 1 base to trimming and J lost 0 bases, with 12 bases between them. The CDR3 is made up of 16 amino acids. CDR3 in DNA: TGTGCCAGCAGCTTAGGGAGGGGTCCCATGAACACTGAAGCTTTCTTT. Translation: CASSLGRGPMNTEAFF.

The chain recombines TRBV20-1 with TRBJ1-1, with D unresolved. V dropped 0 bases and J dropped 5 bases, with 4 bases sitting between them. The CDR3 consists of 11 residues. CDR1 and CDR2 (germline): DFQATT, SNEGSKA (reference sequence). CDR3 sequence: CSARERTEAFF. The CDR3 DNA reads as TGCAGTGCTAGAGAAAGGACTGAAGCTTTCTTT.

This sequence joins TRBV19 and TRBJ1-2, with D possibly matching TRBD1 (5 bases). CDR3 length: 12 amino acids. Germline V gene lookup returns CDR1 LNHDA and CDR2 SQIVND (reference sequence). The V gene lost 6 bases and the J gene lost 8 bases, with 13 bases spanning the gap. The CDR3 sequence is CASSQGRWGYTF. In DNA, the CDR3 is TGTGCCAGTAGCCAGGGACGATGGGGCTACACCTTC.

The genes are TRBV15 and TRBJ2-5; 11 positions agree with TRBD1. Germline V gives CDR1 LNHNV, CDR2 YYDKDF (reference sequence). The CDR3 has 16 amino acids. J lost 4 bases, V lost 3 bases, and 7 bases had no gene match. This chain's CDR3 is CATSRPKGQGGETQYF. CDR3 coding DNA: TGTGCCACCAGCAGGCCTAAGGGACAGGGGGGAGAGACCCAGTACTTC.

This chain joins TRBV9 and TRBJ1-1; D gene uncertain. Trimming shortened V by 0 bases and J by 4 bases, and 7 bases separated the two germline ends. The CDR3 has 13 residues. The germline CDR1 and CDR2 sequences are SGDLS and YYNGEE. The DNA for the CDR3 is TGTGCCAGCAGCGTAGATCGGAGCACTGAAGCTTTCTTT. Translation gives CASSVDRSTEAFF.

The rearrangement uses TRBV5-4 and TRBJ2-1, with no clear D. Germline CDR1 SGHNT, CDR2 YYREEE (reference sequence). The CDR3 covers 16 residues. V was shortened by 2 bases and J by 2 bases, with 14 bases between the two germline ends. The CDR3 sequence: CASSFLVHPTYNEQFF. The CDR3 bases are TGTGCCAGCAGCTTCTTGGTCCATCCAACCTACAATGAGCAGTTCTTC.

The chain is built from TRBV5-1 and TRBJ2-7; D may be TRBD2 (7 bases). The germline CDR1 and CDR2 sequences are SGHRS and YFSETQ. The V end was cut by 2 bases, the J end by 7 bases, with 19 bases between. This CDR3 is 15 amino acids long. The CDR3 nucleotides read TGCGCCAGCAGCTTCCTGGGGGGGCCAAGTGATGAGCAGTACTTC. It translates to CASSFLGGPSDEQYF.

This clone was seen repeatedly, ten times or more. This chain links TRBV3-1 (or the pseudogene TRBV3-2) with TRBJ1-3; D not resolved. The CDR3 runs 16 residues. V dropped 1 base and J dropped 4 bases, with 14 bases sitting between them. Per the germline V gene, CDR1 is LGHDT and CDR2 is YNNKEL (reference sequence). The CDR3 protein is CASSQVYGGSGNTIYF. Here the CDR3 DNA reads TGTGCCAGCAGCCAAGTTTATGGAGGATCGGGAAACACCATATATTTT.

The V gene is TRBV5-6, the J gene TRBJ2-5; TRBD2 matches at 9 bases. The CDR3 loop spans 15 amino acids. The V segment lost 5 bases and the J segment 4 bases; nucleotides outside the gene matches: 9. Germline loops: CDR1 SGHDT, CDR2 YYEEEE. CDR3: CASSLFSGGGETQYF. The CDR3 nucleotides are TGTGCCAGCAGTCTTTTTAGCGGGGGAGGAGAGACCCAGTACTTC.

J is TRBJ1-2 and V is TRBV5-1; maybe TRBD1 (6 bases). CDR1 and CDR2 from the germline V gene are SGHRS and YFSETQ. This CDR3 is built from 15 residues. V dropped 0 bases and J dropped 7 bases, with 16 bases sitting between them. CDR3 amino acids: CASSLEGAGASGYTF. CDR3 bases: TGCGCCAGCAGCTTGGAAGGGGCAGGGGCGAGTGGCTACACCTTC.

The chain combines TRBV25-1 with TRBJ1-6, with D possibly TRBD1 on 5 matching bases. The germline CDR1 and CDR2 sequences are MGHDK and SYGVNS. V lost 1 base and J lost 0, with 13 bases in between. The CDR3 totals 18 residues. CDR3 nucleotide sequence: TGTGCCAGCAGTGAATTCATCGAGGGGAGCTCCTATAATTCACCCCTCCACTTT. It translates to CASSEFIEGSSYNSPLHF.

V usage is TRBV15 and J usage is TRBJ1-1; D unclear. This CDR3 spans 16 amino acids. V dropped 0 bases and J dropped 2 bases, with 13 bases sitting between them. CDR1 LNHNV and CDR2 YYDKDF come from the germline V gene (reference sequence). CDR3 nucleotides: TGTGCCACCAGCAGAGATAGGTTTGGGGTAAACACTGAAGCTTTCTTT. This sequence encodes CATSRDRFGVNTEAFF.

The gene calls are TRBV10-3 and TRBJ1-2; D is uncertain. Germline V gives CDR1 ENHRY, CDR2 SYGVKD. V lost 0 bases and J lost 0, with 5 bases in between. The CDR3 is made up of 14 amino acids. The CDR3 DNA sequence: TGTGCCATCAGTGAGTCGAGGTCTAACTATGGCTACACCTTC. Protein: CAISESRSNYGYTF.

The chain is built from TRBV4-1 and TRBJ1-6; D ambiguous. CDR3 length equals 17 residues. V was cut by 0 bases and J by 6 bases, with 15 bases left in between. CDR1 and CDR2 from the germline V gene are MGHRA and YSYEKL. Here the CDR3 reads CASSQEPAARGNSPLHF. The CDR3 DNA sequence: TGCGCCAGCAGCCAAGAACCGGCAGCCAGAGGTAATTCACCCCTCCACTTT.

This chain joins TRBV4-1 and TRBJ1-2; D may be TRBD1 (6 bases). There are 13 residues in the CDR3. Trimming pared 7 bases from V and 7 bases from J, leaving 16 bases between. CDR1 and CDR2 from the germline V gene are MGHRA and YSYEKL. CDR3 DNA sequence: TGCGCCAGCACGACAGGAGAGGACGTTGGCTACACCTTC. Amino acids: CASTTGEDVGYTF.

The CDR3 DNA is TGTGCCAGCAGTGAAGGCTGGGAAGGTCAGCCCCAGCATTTT. This encodes CASSEGWEGQPQHF. V and J are TRBV2 and TRBJ1-5; no clear D gene. The CDR3 runs 14 residues. Germline CDR1 is SNHLY and CDR2 is FYNNEI. Trimming pared 1 base from V and 6 bases from J, leaving 10 bases between.

CDR3 amino acids: CAISTRGQETQYF. The CDR3 bases are TGTGCCATCAGTACACGGGGGCAAGAGACCCAGTACTTC. The rearrangement links TRBV10-3 to TRBJ2-5; perhaps TRBD2 as D (6 bases). The CDR3 is 13 amino acids. V was cut by 5 bases and J by 2 bases, with 9 bases left in between. Germline V gives CDR1 ENHRY, CDR2 SYGVKD.

This chain links TRBV3-1 (or the pseudogene TRBV3-2) with TRBJ1-1; a possible D gene is TRBD1 (5 bases). Trimming stripped 0 bases from V and 10 bases from J, with 12 bases between. The length of the CDR3 is 13 residues. CDR1 is LGHDT, CDR2 YNNKEL, per germline (reference sequence). The CDR3 nucleotides read TGTGCCAGCAGCCAAGATTCTTCAGGGACAGCTTTCTTT. Amino acid sequence: CASSQDSSGTAFF.

The CDR3 DNA is TGTGCCAGCAGCTTGGGAAGCAGGGACTATGGCTACACCTTC. It codes for CASSLGSRDYGYTF. The chain has TRBV5-5 and TRBJ1-2; the D gene is possibly TRBD1 (5 bases). V dropped 0 bases and J dropped 3 bases, with 9 bases sitting between them. The CDR3 spans 14 residues. From germline, CDR1 is SGHKS and CDR2 YYEKEE (reference sequence). Complete variable domain (other parts from reference TRBV5-5 and TRBJ1-2): DAGVTQSPTHLIKTRGQQVTLRCSPISGHKSVSWYQQVLGQGPQFIFQYYEKEERGRGNFPDRFSARQFPNYSSELNVNALLLGDSALYLCASSLGSRDYGYTFGSGTRLTVV.

V and J are TRBV5-1 and TRBJ1-2; TRBD1 matches 10 bases. With V trimmed by 4 bases and J by 7 bases, 4 bases remained unmatched. Germline V gives CDR1 SGHRS, CDR2 YFSETQ. The CDR3 extends over 13 amino acids. DNA of the CDR3: TGCGCCAGCAGCCAGGGACAGGGGTCTGGCTACACCTTC. Translated: CASSQGQGSGYTF.

This clone showed up just once. The V and J genes are TRBV5-8 and TRBJ1-5; D is unresolved. This CDR3 is built from 17 residues. Germline V lookup: CDR1 SGHTS, CDR2 YDEGEE. The germline V and J ends were trimmed by 4 bases and 0 bases, with 17 bases remaining between them. The DNA for the CDR3 is TGTGCCAGCAGCCCTATAAATAAGGGTATTAGCAATCAGCCCCAGCATTTT. This gives the protein CASSPINKGISNQPQHF.

This chain connects TRBV4-1 to TRBJ2-4, with 8 positions matching TRBD1. The germline CDR1 and CDR2 sequences are MGHRA and YSYEKL. V shed 4 bases, J shed 0 bases, and the junction held 20 bases outside the gene matches. The CDR3 contains 21 residues. CDR3 sequence: CASSLRSSAGGTSIAKNIQYF. The CDR3 region has the DNA TGCGCCAGCAGCCTTAGATCCTCGGCAGGGGGCACCTCGATAGCCAAAAACATTCAGTACTTC.

The V gene is TRBV29-1, the J gene TRBJ1-1; D remains ambiguous. Germline values: CDR1 SQVTM, CDR2 ANQGSEA. The length of the CDR3 is 11 residues. Deletions cut 7 bases from V and 1 base from J, with 7 bases between. The DNA for the CDR3 is TGCAGCGGTCATGGGAACACTGAAGCTTTCTTT. It yields the protein CSGHGNTEAFF.

The rearrangement joins TRBV7-8 to TRBJ1-6; no clear D. V was shortened by 5 bases and J by 11 bases, with 22 bases between the two germline ends. There are 16 residues in the CDR3. The germline V gene encodes CDR1 SGHVS and CDR2 FQNEAQ. The CDR3 bases are TGTGCCAGCAGCCCCCGGCCCGCCTTGGAGTTCGCACCCCTCCACTTT. The encoded protein is CASSPRPALEFAPLHF.

In regard to this clone: Other DNA sequences in this specimen translate into the identical CDR3. V and J are TRBV5-1 and TRBJ2-3, with D maybe TRBD1 (6 bases). The CDR3 is 14 amino acids. Trimming took 0 bases from V and 2 from J, leaving 7 bases between them. CDR1 and CDR2 (germline): SGHRS, YFSETQ. CDR3 DNA: TGCGCCAGCAGCTTGGGGACAGTCACAGATACGCAGTATTTT. It is translated as CASSLGTVTDTQYF.

The CDR3 nucleotides read TGTGCCACCAAGGGGCTCCTGGGACTAGCGGGGGACAATGAGCAGTTCTTC. Amino acid sequence: CATKGLLGLAGDNEQFF. This chain joins TRBV15 and TRBJ2-1, with TRBD2 identical over 14 bases. The V gene end was trimmed by 7 bases and the J gene end by 5 bases; junction bases not matched to a gene: 10. CDR1 is LNHNV and CDR2 is YYDKDF in the germline V gene (reference sequence). The CDR3 has 17 amino acids.

The gene calls are TRBV24-1 and TRBJ2-7; 12 nucleotides match TRBD1. Germline values: CDR1 KGHDR, CDR2 SFDVKD. The CDR3 runs to 15 residues. J was trimmed by 7 bases and V by 7 bases; bases with no gene match: 10. In nucleotides, the CDR3 is TGTGCCACCAGCGAAACCGGGACAGGGGGCGAAGAGCAGTACTTC. Translation gives CATSETGTGGEEQYF.

The chain has TRBV24-1 and TRBJ2-3; D unclear. CDR1 KGHDR and CDR2 SFDVKD come from the germline V gene. V dropped 4 bases and J dropped 6 bases, with 28 bases sitting between them. The CDR3 is made up of 19 amino acids. Written as DNA, the CDR3 is TGTGCCACCAGTGAACTTGGGATATCCGACGAGGCCTCCGCGGATACGCAGTATTTT. It is translated as CATSELGISDEASADTQYF.

The gene calls are TRBV30 and TRBJ1-6, with D maybe TRBD1 (6 bases). V dropped 4 bases and J dropped 5 bases, with 15 bases sitting between them. Germline V gives CDR1 GTSNPN, CDR2 SVGIG (reference sequence). The CDR3 extends over 15 amino acids. The DNA of the CDR3 is TGTGCCTGGACTGGGGGGGCTTGGGATAATTCACCCCTCCACTTT. Residues: CAWTGGAWDNSPLHF.

The chain uses TRBV5-5 and TRBJ2-7; the D call may be TRBD1 or TRBD2 (5 bases each). The CDR3 runs to 15 residues. Germline lookup yields CDR1 SGHKS and CDR2 YYEKEE (reference sequence). The V end was cut by 0 bases, the J end by 4 bases, with 14 bases between. CDR3 nucleotide sequence: TGTGCCAGCAGCTTGGCCGCACAGGAGCGGTACGAGCAGTACTTC. Its protein product is CASSLAAQERYEQYF.